These 2 T cell receptor beta chains originate from one sample sequenced in a study of cytomegalovirus exposure and HLA in healthy donors. PCR primers comprised 60 Vbeta and 13 Jbeta primers. The method was immunoSEQ multiplex PCR; TCRdb's version includes in-frame clones alone and lacks a portion of them. This repertoire shows tens of thousands of clones, 65% to 85% found once; its top ten account for 0.95% to 1.5%. Specimen: PBMCs. Source of these receptors: a girl aged 2-10 years in good health and CMV-seropositive.

The sample holds a few counts of this clone. The chain has TRBV6-6 and TRBJ1-3; D unclear. Germline-derived CDR1 and CDR2 are MNHNY and SVGAGI (reference sequence). Trimming left V 8 bases short and J 0 bases short, with 11 bases between. The CDR3 sequence is 14 residues long. The CDR3 bases are TGTGCCAGCCAATCACATAACTCTGGAAACACCATATATTTT. Translation gives CASQSHNSGNTIYF.

The chain joins TRBV10-2 to TRBJ1-6, with a tentative D call TRBD1 (6 bases). Trimming took 3 bases from V and 10 from J, leaving 25 bases between them. Per the germline V gene, CDR1 is WSHSY and CDR2 is SAAADI. CDR3 length: 18 amino acids. The CDR3 loop reads CASSDGRGSYARRSPLHF. The CDR3 nucleotides read TGCGCCAGCAGTGATGGCAGGGGCTCTTATGCCCGTCGGTCACCCCTCCACTTT.